This TCR beta chain came from a study of blood T cell repertoires in COVID-19. Here immunoSEQ multiplex PCR was the method, and the copy in TCRdb shows in-frame clones only, minus some. The table includes over 200,000 clones, 80% to 95% detected once. J was trimmed by 3 bases and V by 5 bases; bases with no gene match: 13. Germline CDR1 SGHTA, CDR2 FQGNSA. This CDR3 comprises 18 residues. Specimen: peripheral blood. The chain is built from TRBV7-2 and TRBJ1-4; TRBD1 matches at 9 bases. The sequence came from a man aged 55 to 70 with COVID-19, enrolled during active disease. The CDR3 here is CASSPRREQGAPNEKLFF. The CDR3, as DNA: TGTGCCAGCAGCCCGAGAAGGGAACAGGGGGCGCCTAATGAAAAACTGTTTTTT.